This TCR beta chain was identified during a study of T cell responses to AZD1222 COVID-19 vaccine. This CDR3 contains 14 residues. Trimming cost V 6 bases and J 8 bases; bases outside gene matches: 8. Germline V gene sequence: CDR1 MNHNY, CDR2 SVGAGI (reference sequence). Comment on this clone: Its antigen is currently unknown.

Assay used: immunoSEQ multiplex PCR; TCRdb lists only in-frame clones, some missing. Among tens of thousands of clones listed, 90% were seen once. General study results and limits: It should be noted that donors were predominantly white British and more often female, and clonal diversity was possibly underestimated.

This specimen was peripheral blood, taken 28 days after the second AZD1222 dose. This chain links TRBV6-6 with TRBJ1-4, with 8 bases that match TRBD1. This sequence was found in an adult who received the AZD1222 COVID-19 vaccine. The CDR3 loop is CASSSGGGEEKLFF. The CDR3 DNA reads TGTGCCAGCAGCTCAGGGGGCGGTGAAGAAAAACTGTTTTTT.